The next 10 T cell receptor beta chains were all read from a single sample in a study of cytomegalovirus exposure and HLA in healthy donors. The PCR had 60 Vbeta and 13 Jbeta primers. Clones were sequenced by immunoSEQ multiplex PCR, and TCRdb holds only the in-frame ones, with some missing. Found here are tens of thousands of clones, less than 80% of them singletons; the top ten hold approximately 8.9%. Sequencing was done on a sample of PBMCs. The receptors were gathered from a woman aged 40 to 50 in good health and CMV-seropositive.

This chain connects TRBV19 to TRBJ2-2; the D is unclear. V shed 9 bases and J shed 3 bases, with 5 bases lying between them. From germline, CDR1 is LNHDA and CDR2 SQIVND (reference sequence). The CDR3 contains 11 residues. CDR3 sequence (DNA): TGTGCCAGCTCAGACACCGGGGAGCTGTTTTTT. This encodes CASSDTGELFF.

CDR3 amino acids: CASSTGKHIQETQYF. The CDR3 nucleotides read TGTGCCAGCAGTACCGGGAAGCACATACAAGAGACCCAGTACTTC. The V gene is TRBV6-6, the J gene TRBJ2-5, with D possibly being TRBD2 (5 bases). The V end was cut by 5 bases, the J end by 2 bases, with 15 bases between. The CDR3 extends over 15 amino acids. Germline values: CDR1 MNHNY, CDR2 SVGAGI (reference sequence).

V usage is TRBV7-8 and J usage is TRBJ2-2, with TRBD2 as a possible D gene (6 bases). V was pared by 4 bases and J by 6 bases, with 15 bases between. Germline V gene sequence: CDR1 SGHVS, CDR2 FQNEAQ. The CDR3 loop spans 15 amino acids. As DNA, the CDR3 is TGTGCCAGCAGCTCCCCGACTAGAATCGCCGGGGAGCTGTTTTTT. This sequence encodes CASSSPTRIAGELFF.

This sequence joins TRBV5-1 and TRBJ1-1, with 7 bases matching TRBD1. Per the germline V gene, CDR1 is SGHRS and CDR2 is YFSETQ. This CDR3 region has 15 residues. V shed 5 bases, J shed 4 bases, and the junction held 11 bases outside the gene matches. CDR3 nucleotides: TGCGCCAGCAGGGCAAACACAGGGGTGGGCACTGAAGCTTTCTTT. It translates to CASRANTGVGTEAFF.

CDR3 nucleotide sequence: TGCGCCAGCAGCCAGCTCCCCGGGACAGGGGGCACAGGAAACACCATATATTTT. Translation gives CASSQLPGTGGTGNTIYF. The chain links TRBV4-1 to TRBJ1-3, with 12 nucleotides matching TRBD1. This CDR3 comprises 18 residues. V lost 3 bases to trimming and J lost 4 bases; unmatched junction nucleotides: 10. CDR1 and CDR2 (germline): MGHRA, YSYEKL.

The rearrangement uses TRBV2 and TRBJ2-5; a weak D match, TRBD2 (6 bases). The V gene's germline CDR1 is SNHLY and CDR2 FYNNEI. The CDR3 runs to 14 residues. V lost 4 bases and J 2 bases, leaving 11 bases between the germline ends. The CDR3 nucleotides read TGTGCCAGCAGTGTCCAGACTAGGCAAGAGACCCAGTACTTC. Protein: CASSVQTRQETQYF. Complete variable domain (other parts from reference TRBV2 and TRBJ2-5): EPEVTQTPSHQVTQMGQEVILRCVPISNHLYFYWYRQILGQKVEFLVSFYNNEISEKSEIFDDQFSVERPDGSNFTLKIRSTKLEDSAMYFCASSVQTRQETQYFGPGTRLLVL.

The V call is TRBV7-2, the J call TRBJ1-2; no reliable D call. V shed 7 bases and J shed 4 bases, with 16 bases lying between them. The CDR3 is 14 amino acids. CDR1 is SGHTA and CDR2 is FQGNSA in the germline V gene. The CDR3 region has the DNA TGTGCCAGCATTCTAGGAGGCCCACCCTATGGCTACACCTTC. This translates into CASILGGPPYGYTF.

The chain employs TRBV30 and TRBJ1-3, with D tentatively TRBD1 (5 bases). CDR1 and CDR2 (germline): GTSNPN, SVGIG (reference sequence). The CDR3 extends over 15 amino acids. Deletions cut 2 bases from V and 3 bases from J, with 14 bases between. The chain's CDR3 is CAWSTRGGGGNTIYF. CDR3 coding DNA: TGTGCCTGGAGTACCCGCGGGGGAGGTGGAAACACCATATATTTT.

This CDR3 is CASSSVGTGSGNTIYF. The DNA of the CDR3 is TGTGCCAGCAGCTCCGTCGGGACAGGCTCTGGAAACACCATATATTTT. The rearrangement links TRBV5-6 to TRBJ1-3; 8 bases map to TRBD1. The CDR3 is made up of 16 amino acids. The J segment lost 0 bases and the V segment lost 3 bases, leaving 5 bases of the junction unmatched. Germline loops: CDR1 SGHDT, CDR2 YYEEEE.

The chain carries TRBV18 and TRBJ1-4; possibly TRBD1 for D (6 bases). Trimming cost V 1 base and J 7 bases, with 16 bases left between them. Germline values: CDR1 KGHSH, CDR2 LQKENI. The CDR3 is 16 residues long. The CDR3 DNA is TGTGCCAGCTCACCACGGATCAGGGGAAGGGGTGAAAAACTGTTTTTT. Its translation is CASSPRIRGRGEKLFF. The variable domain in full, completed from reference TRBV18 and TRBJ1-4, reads NAGVMQNPRHLVRRRGQEARLRCSPMKGHSHVYWYRQLPEEGLKFMVYLQKENIIDESGMPKERFSAEFPKEGPSILRIQQVVRGDSAAYFCASSPRIRGRGEKLFFGSGTQLSVL.